This TCR beta chain was observed in a study of cytomegalovirus exposure and HLA in healthy donors. On the study more broadly: The approximately 120 validation repertoires used the same platform as the 666 first-cohort repertoires, a later analysis reported. Findings of the study overall: Most TCRs appeared rarely, but some public TCRs recurred in many donors. According to a later analysis, TCR clusters from the first cohort tended to co-occur in the 120 or so validation repertoires. The classifier reportedly diagnosed cytomegalovirus status with high sensitivity and specificity.

A note on this clone: What it recognizes is unknown.

V gave up 2 bases and J gave up 2 bases, with 13 bases separating them. The CDR3 loop spans 17 amino acids. Germline V CDR1 and CDR2: MDHEN, SYDVKM. Sequencing was performed with immunoSEQ multiplex PCR; in TCRdb, only in-frame clones are kept and a portion is missing. Counted here are around 190,000 clones, 86% occurring once; the ten biggest clones make up 6% to 8%. The sequencing sample was made of PBMCs. This TCR was recovered from a man aged 25 to 45 in good health and CMV-seropositive. The V gene is TRBV28, the J gene TRBJ2-6; D is ambiguous. The CDR3 region has the DNA TGTGCCAGCAGTTTAAGCCGGTTCGGTACTGGGGCCAACGTCCTGACTTTC. It is translated as CASSLSRFGTGANVLTF.